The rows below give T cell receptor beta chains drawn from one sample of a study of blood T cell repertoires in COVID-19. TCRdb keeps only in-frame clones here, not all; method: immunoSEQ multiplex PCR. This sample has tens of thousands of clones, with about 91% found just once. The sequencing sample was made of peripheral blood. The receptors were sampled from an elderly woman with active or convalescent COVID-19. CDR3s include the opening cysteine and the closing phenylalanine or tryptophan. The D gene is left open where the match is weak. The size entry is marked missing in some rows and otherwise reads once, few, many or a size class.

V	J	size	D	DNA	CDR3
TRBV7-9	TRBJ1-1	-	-	TGTGCCAGCAGCTTAATGCAGACTGAAGCTTTCTTT	CASSLMQTEAFF
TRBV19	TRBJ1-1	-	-	TGTGCCAGTAGTACGCCGCGGGGGGCCGGGTACACTGAAGCTTTCTTT	CASSTPRGAGYTEAFF
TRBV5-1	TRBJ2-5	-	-	TGCGCCAGCAGCTTTTCGTCGACAGCCGATCAAGAGACCCAGTACTTC	CASSFSSTADQETQYF
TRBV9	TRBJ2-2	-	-	TGTGCCAGCAGCCCCTCGGGGGTACGCACCGGGGAGCTGTTTTTT	CASSPSGVRTGELFF
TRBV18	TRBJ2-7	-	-	TGTGCCAGCTCCCCGGACCGGACTCTTGCCGCCTACGAGCAGTACTTC	CASSPDRTLAAYEQYF
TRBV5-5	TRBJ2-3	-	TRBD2	TGTGCCAGCGGTAAGACTAGCGGCACAGATACGCAGTATTTT	CASGKTSGTDTQYF
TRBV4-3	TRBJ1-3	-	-	TGCGCCAGCAGCCAAACAGGTTCTCCTGGAAACACCATATATTTT	CASSQTGSPGNTIYF
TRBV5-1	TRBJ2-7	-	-	TGCGCCAGCAGCCCCGGGGGGCAGACTATATACGAGCAGTACTTC	CASSPGGQTIYEQYF
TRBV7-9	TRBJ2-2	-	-	TGTGCCAGCAGCTCATCCGGGGGCGGGGAGCTGTTTTTT	CASSSSGGGELFF
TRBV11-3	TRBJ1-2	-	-	TGTGCCAGCAGCTTAGATCTGGCCACGAGGTTTGGCTACACCTTC	CASSLDLATRFGYTF
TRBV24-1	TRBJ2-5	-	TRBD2	TGTGCCACCAGTGACGGGGGACTAGCGCAAGAGACCCAGTACTTC	CATSDGGLAQETQYF
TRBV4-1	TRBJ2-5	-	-	TGCGCCAGCAGCCATTATCCCCGCAGGGGCTACCAAGAGACCCAGTACTTC	CASSHYPRRGYQETQYF
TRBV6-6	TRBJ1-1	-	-	TGTGCCAGCAGTAGGAGCAGGGGCTCCATGAACACTGAAGCTTTCTTT	CASSRSRGSMNTEAFF
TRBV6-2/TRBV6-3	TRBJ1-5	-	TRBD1	TGTGCCAGCAGTTACTCGAGGGAAGGGACAGGGGGCCCGGGTGGCAATCAGCCCCAGCATTTT	CASSYSREGTGGPGGNQPQHF
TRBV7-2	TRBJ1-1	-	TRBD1	TGTGCCAGCAGCTGGGGGACAGGGAGGAACACTGAAGCTTTCTTT	CASSWGTGRNTEAFF
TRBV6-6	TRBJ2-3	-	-	TGTGCCAGCAGTTACTCATCGGGGGTGACAGATACGCAGTATTTT	CASSYSSGVTDTQYF
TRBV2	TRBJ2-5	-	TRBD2	TGTGCCAGCAGTGGCCCTAGCGGGCAAGAGACCCAGTACTTC	CASSGPSGQETQYF
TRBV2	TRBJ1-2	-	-	TGTGCCAGCAGTGGACGTCCGGCGGGCTATGGCTACACCTTC	CASSGRPAGYGYTF
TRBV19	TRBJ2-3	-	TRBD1	TGTGCCAGTAGTTCGGACAGGAGCACAGATACGCAGTATTTT	CASSSDRSTDTQYF
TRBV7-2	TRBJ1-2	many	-	TGTGCCAGCAGCTTAGAGAACCCCACGGGTGGCTACACCTTC	CASSLENPTGGYTF
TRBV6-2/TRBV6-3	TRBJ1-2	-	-	TGTGCCAGCAGTTACGACCAGGGAATCTATGGCTACACCTTC	CASSYDQGIYGYTF
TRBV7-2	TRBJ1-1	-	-	TGTGCCAGCAGCTTTAAGAGTTGGGCTTTCTTT	CASSFKSWAFF
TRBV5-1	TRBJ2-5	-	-	TGCGCCAGCAGCTTGGGGACACTGTACCAAGAGACCCAGTACTTC	CASSLGTLYQETQYF
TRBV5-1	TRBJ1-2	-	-	TGCGCCAGCAGCTTGGTCGGGGATTCCTGGGGCTATGGCTACACCTTC	CASSLVGDSWGYGYTF
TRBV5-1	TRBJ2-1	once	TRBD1	TGCGCCAGCAGCGTCCCACAGGGGCGTAATGAGCAGTTCTTC	CASSVPQGRNEQFF
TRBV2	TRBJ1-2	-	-	TGTGCCAGCAGCCCGGACATTAACTATGGCTACACCTTC	CASSPDINYGYTF
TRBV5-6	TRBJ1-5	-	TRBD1	TGTGCCAGCAGCTTGGAGAGGGGACAGGGGGTTGGAAACAATCAGCCCCAGCATTTT	CASSLERGQGVGNNQPQHF
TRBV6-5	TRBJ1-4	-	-	TGTGCCCCCAGGTGGCAGCCCGTTAATGAAAAACTGTTTTTT	CAPRWQPVNEKLFF
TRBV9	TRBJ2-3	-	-	TGTGCCAGCAGAGCCATTACGGTGGGAGAGAATACGCAGTATTTT	CASRAITVGENTQYF
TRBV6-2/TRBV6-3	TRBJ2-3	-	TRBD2	TGTGCCAGCAGTTCCACCGGGACTAGCGGGGTTTACGATACGCAGTATTTT	CASSSTGTSGVYDTQYF
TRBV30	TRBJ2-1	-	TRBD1	TGTGCCTGGAGTGGACAGGGGAATGAGCAGTTCTTC	CAWSGQGNEQFF
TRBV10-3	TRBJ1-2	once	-	TGTGCCATCAGTGAGTCGGGGGGATCTAACTATGGCTACACCTTC	CAISESGGSNYGYTF
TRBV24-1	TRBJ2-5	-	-	TGTGCCACCAGTGGTGACTGGCGGGCGGGCAAAGGGCAAGAGACCCAGTACTTC	CATSGDWRAGKGQETQYF
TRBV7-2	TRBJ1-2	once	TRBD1	TGTGCCAGCAGCCTTCCGGCAGGGGGGATTCCTAACTATGGCTACACCTTC	CASSLPAGGIPNYGYTF
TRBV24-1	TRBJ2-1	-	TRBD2	TGTGCCACCAGTGATTTAGGGAGGGAGGGCCAAAATGAGCAGTTCTTC	CATSDLGREGQNEQFF
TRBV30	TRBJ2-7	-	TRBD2	TGTGCCTGGAGTGTAGGTAGCGGGGTTTATTACGAGCAGTACTTC	CAWSVGSGVYYEQYF
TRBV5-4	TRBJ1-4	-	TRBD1	TGTGCCAGCAGCGTGGACAGGGGCGAAGGGGTTTTT	CASSVDRGEGVF